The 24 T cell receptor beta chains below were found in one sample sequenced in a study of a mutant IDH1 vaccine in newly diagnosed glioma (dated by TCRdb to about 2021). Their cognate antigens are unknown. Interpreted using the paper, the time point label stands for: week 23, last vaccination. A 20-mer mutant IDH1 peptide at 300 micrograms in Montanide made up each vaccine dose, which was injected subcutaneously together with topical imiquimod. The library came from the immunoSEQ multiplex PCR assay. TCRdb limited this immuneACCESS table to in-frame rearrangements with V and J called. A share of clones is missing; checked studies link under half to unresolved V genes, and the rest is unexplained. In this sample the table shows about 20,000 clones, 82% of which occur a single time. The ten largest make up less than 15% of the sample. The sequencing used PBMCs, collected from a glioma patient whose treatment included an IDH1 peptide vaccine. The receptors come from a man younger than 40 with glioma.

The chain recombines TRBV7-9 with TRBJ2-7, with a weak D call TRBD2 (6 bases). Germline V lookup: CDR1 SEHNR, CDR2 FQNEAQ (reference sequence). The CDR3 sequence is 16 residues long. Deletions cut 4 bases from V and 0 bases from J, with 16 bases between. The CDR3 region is CASSSWRELASYEQYF. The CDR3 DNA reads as TGTGCCAGCAGCTCTTGGCGTGAACTAGCCTCCTACGAGCAGTACTTC. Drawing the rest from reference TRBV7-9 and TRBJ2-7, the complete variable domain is DTGVSQNPRHKITKRGQNVTFRCDPISEHNRLYWYRQTLGQGPEFLTYFQNEAQLEKSRLLSDRFSAERPKGSFSTLEIQRTEQGDSAMYLCASSSWRELASYEQYFGPGTRLTVT.

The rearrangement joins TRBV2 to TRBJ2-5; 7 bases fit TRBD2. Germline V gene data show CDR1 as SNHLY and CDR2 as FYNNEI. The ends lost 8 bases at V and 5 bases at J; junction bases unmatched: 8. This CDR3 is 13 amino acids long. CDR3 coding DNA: TGTGCCAGCGGGGGGGTCGACGGCGAGACCCAGTACTTC. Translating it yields CASGGVDGETQYF.

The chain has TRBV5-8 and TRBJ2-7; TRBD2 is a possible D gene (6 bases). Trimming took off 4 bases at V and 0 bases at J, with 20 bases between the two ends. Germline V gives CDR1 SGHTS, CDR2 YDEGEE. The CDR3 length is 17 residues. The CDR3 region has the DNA TGTGCCAGCAGCCCCCTCGAGGGGCGGGGAAGCTCCTACGAGCAGTACTTC. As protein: CASSPLEGRGSSYEQYF.

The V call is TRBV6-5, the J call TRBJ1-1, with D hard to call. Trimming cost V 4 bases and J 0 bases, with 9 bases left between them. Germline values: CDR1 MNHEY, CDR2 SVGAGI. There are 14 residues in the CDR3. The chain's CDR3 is CASSSPTMNTEAFF. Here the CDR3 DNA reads TGTGCCAGCAGTTCGCCGACAATGAACACTGAAGCTTTCTTT.

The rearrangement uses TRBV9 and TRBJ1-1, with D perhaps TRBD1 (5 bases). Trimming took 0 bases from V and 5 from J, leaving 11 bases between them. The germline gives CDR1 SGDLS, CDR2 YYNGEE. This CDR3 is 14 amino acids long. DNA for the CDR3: TGTGCCAGCAGCGTAGGCCAGGGAGGGACTGAAGCTTTCTTT. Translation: CASSVGQGGTEAFF.

DNA for the CDR3: TGTGCTAGTGGCCCTAGAGGGGCCAGGGGAAACACCATATATTTT. The encoded protein is CASGPRGARGNTIYF. V gene TRBV12-5 combines with J gene TRBJ1-3; the D gene is possibly TRBD1 (5 bases). The germline CDR1 and CDR2 sequences are LGHNT and FRNRAP. This CDR3 comprises 15 residues. Trimming removed 6 bases from V and 4 bases from J, with 16 bases in between.

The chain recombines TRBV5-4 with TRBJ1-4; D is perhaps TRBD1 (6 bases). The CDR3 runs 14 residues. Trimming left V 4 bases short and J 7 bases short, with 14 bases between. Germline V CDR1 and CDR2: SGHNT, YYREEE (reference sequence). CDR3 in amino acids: CASSRGARGEKLFF. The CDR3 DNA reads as TGTGCCAGCAGCCGGGGGGCCCGTGGTGAAAAACTGTTTTTT.

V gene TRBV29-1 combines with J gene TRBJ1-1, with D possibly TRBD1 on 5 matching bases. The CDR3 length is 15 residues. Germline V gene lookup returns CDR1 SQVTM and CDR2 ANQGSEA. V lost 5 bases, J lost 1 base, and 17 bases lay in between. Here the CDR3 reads CSVPIGGATNTEAFF. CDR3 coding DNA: TGCAGCGTTCCCATCGGCGGGGCCACGAACACTGAAGCTTTCTTT.

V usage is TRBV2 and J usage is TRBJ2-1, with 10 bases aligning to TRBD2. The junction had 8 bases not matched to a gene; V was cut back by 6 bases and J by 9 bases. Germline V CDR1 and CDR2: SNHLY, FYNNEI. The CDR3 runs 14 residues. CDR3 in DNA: TGTGCCAGCAGGGTGGAAAGCGGGAGGGGTGAGCAGTTCTTC. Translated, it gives CASRVESGRGEQFF. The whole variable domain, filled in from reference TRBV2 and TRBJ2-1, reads EPEVTQTPSHQVTQMGQEVILRCVPISNHLYFYWYRQILGQKVEFLVSFYNNEISEKSEIFDDQFSVERPDGSNFTLKIRSTKLEDSAMYFCASRVESGRGEQFFGPGTRLTVL.

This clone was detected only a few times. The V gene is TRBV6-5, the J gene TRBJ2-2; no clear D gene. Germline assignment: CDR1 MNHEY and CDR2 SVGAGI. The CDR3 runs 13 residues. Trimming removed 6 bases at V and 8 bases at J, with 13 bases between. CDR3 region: CASSRKGFGELFF. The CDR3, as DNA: TGTGCCAGCAGCCGCAAGGGCTTTGGGGAGCTGTTTTTT.

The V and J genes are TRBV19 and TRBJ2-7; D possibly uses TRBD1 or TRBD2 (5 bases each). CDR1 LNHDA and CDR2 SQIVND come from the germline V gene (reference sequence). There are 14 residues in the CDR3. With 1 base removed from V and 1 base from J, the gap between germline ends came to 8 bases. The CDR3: CASSIARESYEQYF. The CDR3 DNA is TGTGCCAGTAGTATAGCCAGGGAGTCCTACGAGCAGTACTTC.

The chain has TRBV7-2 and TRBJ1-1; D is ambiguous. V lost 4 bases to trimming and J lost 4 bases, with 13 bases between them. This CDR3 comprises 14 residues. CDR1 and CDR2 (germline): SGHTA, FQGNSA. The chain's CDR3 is CASSSGHRSTEAFF. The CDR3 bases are TGTGCCAGCAGCTCGGGCCACCGGAGCACTGAAGCTTTCTTT.

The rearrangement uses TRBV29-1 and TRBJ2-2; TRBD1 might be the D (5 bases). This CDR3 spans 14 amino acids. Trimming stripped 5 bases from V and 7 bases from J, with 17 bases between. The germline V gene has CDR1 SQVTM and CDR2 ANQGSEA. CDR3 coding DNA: TGCAGCGTTTTTGGAGTTGGACAACTCGGGGAGCTGTTTTTT. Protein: CSVFGVGQLGELFF.

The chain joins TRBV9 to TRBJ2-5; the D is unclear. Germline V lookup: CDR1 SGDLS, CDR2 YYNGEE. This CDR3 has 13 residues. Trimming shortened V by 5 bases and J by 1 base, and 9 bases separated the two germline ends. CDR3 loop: CASSPQPQETQYF. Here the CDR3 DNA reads TGTGCCAGCAGTCCTCAACCCCAAGAGACCCAGTACTTC. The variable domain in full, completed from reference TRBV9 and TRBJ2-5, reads DSGVTQTPKHLITATGQRVTLRCSPRSGDLSVYWYQQSLDQGLQFLIQYYNGEERAKGNILERFSAQQFPDLHSELNLSSLELGDSALYFCASSPQPQETQYFGPGTRLLVL.

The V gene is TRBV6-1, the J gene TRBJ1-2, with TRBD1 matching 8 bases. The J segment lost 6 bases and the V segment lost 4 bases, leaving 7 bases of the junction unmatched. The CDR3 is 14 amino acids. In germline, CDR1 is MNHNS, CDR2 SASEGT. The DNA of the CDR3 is TGTGCCAGCAGTGGGACAGGGAGGGATCATGGCTACACCTTC. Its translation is CASSGTGRDHGYTF.

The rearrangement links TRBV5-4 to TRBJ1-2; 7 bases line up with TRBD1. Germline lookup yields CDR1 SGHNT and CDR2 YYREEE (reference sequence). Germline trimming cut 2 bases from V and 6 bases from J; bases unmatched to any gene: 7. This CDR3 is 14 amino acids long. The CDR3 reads CASSFMGQNNGYTF. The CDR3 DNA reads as TGTGCCAGCAGCTTTATGGGACAGAATAATGGCTACACCTTC.

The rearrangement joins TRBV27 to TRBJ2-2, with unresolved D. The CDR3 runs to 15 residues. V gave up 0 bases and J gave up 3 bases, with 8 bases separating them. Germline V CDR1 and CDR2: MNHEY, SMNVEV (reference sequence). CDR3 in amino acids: CASSLSQRYTGELFF. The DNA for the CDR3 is TGTGCCAGCAGTTTATCGCAGAGGTACACCGGGGAGCTGTTTTTT.

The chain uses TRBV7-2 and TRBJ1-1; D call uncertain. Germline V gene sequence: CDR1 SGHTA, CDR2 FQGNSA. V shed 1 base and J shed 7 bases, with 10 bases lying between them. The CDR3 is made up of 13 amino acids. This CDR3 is CASSLEAGNEAFF. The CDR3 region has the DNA TGTGCCAGCAGCTTAGAGGCCGGAAATGAAGCTTTCTTT.

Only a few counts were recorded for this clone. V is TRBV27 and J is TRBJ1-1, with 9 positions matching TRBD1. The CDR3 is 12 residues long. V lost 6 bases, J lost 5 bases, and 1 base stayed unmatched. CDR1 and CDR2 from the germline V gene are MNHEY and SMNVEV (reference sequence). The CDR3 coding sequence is TGTGCCAGCAGGGGACAGGGTACTGAAGCTTTCTTT. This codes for CASRGQGTEAFF.

The CDR3 reads CASSLGVADTQYF. The CDR3 DNA reads TGCGCCAGCAGCTTGGGGGTAGCGGATACGCAGTATTTT. The V call is TRBV5-1, the J call TRBJ2-3; tentative D call: TRBD2 (5 bases). Germline-derived CDR1 and CDR2 are SGHRS and YFSETQ. The CDR3 is 13 amino acids. V was shortened by 0 bases and J by 6 bases, with 8 bases between the two germline ends.

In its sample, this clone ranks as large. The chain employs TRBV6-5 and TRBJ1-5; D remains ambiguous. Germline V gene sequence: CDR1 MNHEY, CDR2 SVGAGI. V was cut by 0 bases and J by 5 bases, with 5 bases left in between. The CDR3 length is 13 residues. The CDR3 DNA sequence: TGTGCCAGCAGTTACTCCCCCGATCAGCCCCAGCATTTT. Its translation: CASSYSPDQPQHF.

In nucleotides, the CDR3 is TGCGCCGGTCAGGGGGTCCAAGAGACCCAGTACTTC. It specifies CAGQGVQETQYF. This chain uses TRBV10-1 with TRBJ2-5; TRBD1 aligns across 7 bases. The CDR3 runs to 12 residues. Per germline, CDR1 WNHNN and CDR2 SYGVQD (reference sequence). V lost 11 bases, J lost 1 base, and 4 bases stayed unmatched.

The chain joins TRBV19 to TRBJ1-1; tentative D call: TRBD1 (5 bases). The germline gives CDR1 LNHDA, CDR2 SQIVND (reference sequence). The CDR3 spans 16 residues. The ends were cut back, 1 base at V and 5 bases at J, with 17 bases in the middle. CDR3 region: CASSIGGGSRGTEAFF. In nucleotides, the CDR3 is TGTGCCAGTAGTATAGGCGGGGGATCCCGAGGAACTGAAGCTTTCTTT. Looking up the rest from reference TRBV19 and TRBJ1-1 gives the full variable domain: DGGITQSPKYLFRKEGQNVTLSCEQNLNHDAMYWYRQDPGQGLRLIYYSQIVNDFQKGDIAEGYSVSREKKESFPLTVTSAQKNPTAFYLCASSIGGGSRGTEAFFGQGTRLTVV.

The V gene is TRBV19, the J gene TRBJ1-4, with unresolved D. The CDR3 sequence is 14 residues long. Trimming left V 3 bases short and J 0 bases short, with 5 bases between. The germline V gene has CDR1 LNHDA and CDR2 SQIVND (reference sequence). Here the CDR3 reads CASSIRSTNEKLFF. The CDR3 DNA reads TGTGCCAGTAGTATTCGGTCAACTAATGAAAAACTGTTTTTT.